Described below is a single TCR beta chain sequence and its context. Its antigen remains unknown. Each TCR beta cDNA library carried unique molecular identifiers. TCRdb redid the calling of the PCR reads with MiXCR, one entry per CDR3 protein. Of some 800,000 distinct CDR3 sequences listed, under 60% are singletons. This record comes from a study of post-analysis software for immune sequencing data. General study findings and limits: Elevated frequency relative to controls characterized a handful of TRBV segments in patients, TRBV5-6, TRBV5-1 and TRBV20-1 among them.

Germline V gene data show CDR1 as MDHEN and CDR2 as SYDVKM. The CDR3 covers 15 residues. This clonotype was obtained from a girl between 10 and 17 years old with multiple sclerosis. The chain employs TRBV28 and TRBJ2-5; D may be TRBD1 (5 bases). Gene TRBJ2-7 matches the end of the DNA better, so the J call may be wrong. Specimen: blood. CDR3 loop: CASSFFGRVVYEQYF. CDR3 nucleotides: TGTGCCAGCAGTTTTTTTGGCAGGGTGGTGTACGAGCAGTACTTC.